This T cell receptor (beta chain) was identified in a study of cytomegalovirus exposure and HLA in healthy donors. The donors comprised healthy bone marrow donors. The PCR used 60 Vbeta and 13 Jbeta primers. Authors' methods: Later, tens of millions of unique TCR beta chains were counted in an analysis, and some 9.9 million of them were shared. The data were produced by immunoSEQ multiplex PCR, yet TCRdb's version contains in-frame clones alone and is incomplete. Clone size and V and J calls were adopted from that table, with D and trimming inferred from the DNA. The sample contains about 110,000 clones, around 73% of which appear only once. Trimming removed 3 bases at V and 4 bases at J, with 15 bases between. The CDR3 covers 15 residues. Germline CDR1 is SGHVS and CDR2 is FNYEAQ.

Sequenced: PBMCs. This rearrangement joins TRBV7-6 to TRBJ2-5, with a possible D match to TRBD1 (6 bases). This receptor was taken from a middle-aged woman in good health and CMV-seropositive. CDR3 nucleotides: TGTGCCAGCAGCTTTAAACCCGGCAGGGGAGAGACCCAGTACTTC. It codes for CASSFKPGRGETQYF.